Listed below are T cell receptor beta chains from one sample, sequenced in a study of cytomegalovirus exposure and HLA in healthy donors. Assay used: immunoSEQ multiplex PCR; TCRdb lists only in-frame clones, some missing. The sample lists about 180,000 clones, roughly 85% occurring once. Sequencing used PBMCs. All receptors come from a woman between 35 and 50 years old in good health and CMV-seronegative. The CDR3 runs from the conserved cysteine through the conserved F or W. The D gene is left open where the match is weak. Clone size appears in some rows only: once, few, many, or a class for an expanded clone.

CASRRSPAPTEAFF TGTGCCAGTAGACGGAGCCCAGCCCCCACTGAAGCTTTCTTT NA TRBJ1-1 NA TRBV19
CASSLDVSGWAFF TGTGCCAGCAGCTTAGACGTGTCAGGGTGGGCTTTCTTT NA TRBJ1-1 NA TRBV7-8
CASSQTGVGEKLFF TGTGCCAGTAGCCAGACAGGGGTAGGGGAAAAACTGTTTTTT NA TRBJ1-4 TRBD1 TRBV19
CASSSGLENYEQYF TGCGCCAGCAGCTCGGGACTAGAAAACTACGAGCAGTACTTC NA TRBJ2-7 TRBD2 TRBV5-1
CARSLVARGFSYEQYF TGTGCCAGAAGCTTGGTTGCCAGGGGGTTCTCCTACGAGCAGTACTTC NA TRBJ2-7 TRBD1 TRBV5-3
CASSWGTGQETQYF TGTGCCAGCAGCTGGGGGACAGGCCAAGAGACCCAGTACTTC NA TRBJ2-5 TRBD1 TRBV5-8
CASSFDWEQYF TGTGCCAGCAGCTTCGACTGGGAGCAGTACTTC few TRBJ2-7 NA TRBV7-8
CASSVGAGVYEQYF TGTGCCAGCAGCGTAGGGGCGGGAGTCTACGAGCAGTACTTC NA TRBJ2-7 TRBD2 TRBV9
CASSIGVSGNQPQHF TGTGCCAGTAGTATAGGGGTTTCGGGGAATCAGCCCCAGCATTTT NA TRBJ1-5 NA TRBV19
CASSPGVALGVNIQYF TGTGCCAGCAGTCCCGGGGTGGCCCTCGGGGTCAACATTCAGTACTTC NA TRBJ2-4 NA TRBV27
CASRNLGTGMDEQYF TGTGCCAGCAGAAACCTCGGGACAGGGATGGACGAGCAGTACTTC NA TRBJ2-7 TRBD1 TRBV27
CASSQDPDSGVSSGANVLTF TGTGCCAGCAGCCAAGATCCGGATAGCGGGGTTAGCTCTGGGGCCAACGTCCTGACTTTC NA TRBJ2-6 TRBD2 TRBV4-2
CASRWRSSYNEQFF TGTGCCAGCAGGTGGAGGAGCTCCTACAATGAGCAGTTCTTC NA TRBJ2-1 NA TRBV27
CASSPSRQGVNYGYTF TGTGCCAGCTCACCGTCTCGACAGGGGGTTAACTATGGCTACACCTTC NA TRBJ1-2 TRBD1 TRBV18
CASSPITGQHYGYTF TGTGCCAGCAGTCCGATCACAGGGCAGCATTATGGCTACACCTTC few TRBJ1-2 NA TRBV28
CASRPLGRRRTGELFF TGTGCCAGCAGACCCCTTGGGAGGCGGAGGACCGGGGAGCTGTTTTTT NA TRBJ2-2 NA TRBV11-2
CASSSGTGINQPQHF TGTGCCAGCAGTTCAGGGACAGGGATCAATCAGCCCCAGCATTTT NA TRBJ1-5 TRBD1 TRBV28
CASSVASNSGNTIYF TGTGCCAGCAGCGTAGCTTCTAACTCTGGAAACACCATATATTTT NA TRBJ1-3 NA TRBV9
CASSSGGSGMYEQYF TGCGCCAGCAGCTCCGGTGGGAGCGGGATGTACGAGCAGTACTTC NA TRBJ2-7 TRBD2 TRBV5-1
CATQVGGNSNQPQHF TGTGCCACCCAGGTCGGGGGGAATAGCAATCAGCCCCAGCATTTT NA TRBJ1-5 NA TRBV6-6
CASLPDSMNTEAFF TGTGCCAGCCTCCCGGACAGTATGAACACTGAAGCTTTCTTT NA TRBJ1-1 NA TRBV7-9
CSVEGPGTYEQYF TGCAGCGTTGAAGGTCCAGGTACCTACGAGCAGTACTTC NA TRBJ2-7 NA TRBV29-1
CALGRTEQYF TGTGCCCTCGGGAGGACTGAGCAGTACTTC NA TRBJ2-7 TRBD2 TRBV28
CASSLGSGYDGYTF TGTGCCAGCAGCTTAGGGTCAGGGTATGATGGCTACACCTTC NA TRBJ1-2 NA TRBV7-9
CASSQGQGGTYEQYF TGCGCCAGCAGCCAGGGACAGGGGGGCACCTACGAGCAGTACTTC few TRBJ2-7 TRBD1 TRBV4-1
CASSIEGQGEAFF TGTGCCAGTAGTATCGAAGGGCAGGGAGAAGCTTTCTTT NA TRBJ1-1 NA TRBV19